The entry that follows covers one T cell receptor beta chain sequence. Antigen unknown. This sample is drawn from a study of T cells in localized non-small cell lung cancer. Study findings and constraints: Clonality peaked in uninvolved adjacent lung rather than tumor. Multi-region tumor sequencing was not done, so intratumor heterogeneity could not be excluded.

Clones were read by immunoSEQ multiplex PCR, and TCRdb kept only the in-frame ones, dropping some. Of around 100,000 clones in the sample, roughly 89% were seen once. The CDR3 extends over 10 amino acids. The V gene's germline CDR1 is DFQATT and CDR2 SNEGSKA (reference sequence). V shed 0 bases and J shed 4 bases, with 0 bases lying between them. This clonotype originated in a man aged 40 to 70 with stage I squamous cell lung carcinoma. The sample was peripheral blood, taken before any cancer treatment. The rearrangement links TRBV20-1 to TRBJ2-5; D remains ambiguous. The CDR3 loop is CSAREETQYF. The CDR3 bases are TGCAGTGCTAGAGAAGAGACCCAGTACTTC.